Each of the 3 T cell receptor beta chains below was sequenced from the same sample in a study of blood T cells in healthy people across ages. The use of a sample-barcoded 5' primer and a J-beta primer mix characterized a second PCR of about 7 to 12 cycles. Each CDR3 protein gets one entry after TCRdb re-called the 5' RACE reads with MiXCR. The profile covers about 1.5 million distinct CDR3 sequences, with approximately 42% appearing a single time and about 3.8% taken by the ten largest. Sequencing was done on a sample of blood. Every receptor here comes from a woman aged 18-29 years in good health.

The CDR3 loop reads CSASQASEGYTF. Here the CDR3 DNA reads TGCAGTGCCTCACAGGCCTCGGAGGGCTACACCTTC. V and J are TRBV20-1 and TRBJ1-2, with a possible D match to TRBD1 (5 bases). The V end lost 6 bases, the J end lost 8 bases, and 16 bases lay between the germline ends. Germline V gene data show CDR1 as DFQATT and CDR2 as SNEGSKA (reference sequence). The CDR3 is made up of 12 amino acids.

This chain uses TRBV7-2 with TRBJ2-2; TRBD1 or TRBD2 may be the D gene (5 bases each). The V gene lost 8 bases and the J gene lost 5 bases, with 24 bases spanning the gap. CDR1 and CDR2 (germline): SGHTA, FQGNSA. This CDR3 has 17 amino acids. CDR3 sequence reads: CASFLGIGAGRTGELFF. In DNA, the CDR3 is TGTGCCAGCTTCCTAGGCATAGGGGCAGGGAGAACCGGGGAGCTGTTTTTT.

The CDR3 spells CATKPLAGDEQYF. DNA of the CDR3: TGTGCCACCAAACCACTAGCGGGAGATGAGCAGTACTTC. This chain uses TRBV15 with TRBJ2-5; the match to TRBD2 covers 11 bases. The CDR3 runs 13 residues. With V trimmed by 7 bases and J by 11 bases, 9 bases remained unmatched. Germline V CDR1 and CDR2: LNHNV, YYDKDF (reference sequence).